The 2 T cell receptor beta chains below come from one sample, sequenced in a study of shared clonotypes between healthy human individuals. TCRdb's copy holds only in-frame clones and misses some; the assay was immunoSEQ multiplex PCR. The data show over a million clones, with around 97% seen just once and 1.2% held by the top ten. The specimen was naive CD4+ T cells sorted from blood. Regarding subset: CD45RA+ positively selected. The receptors were gathered from a man aged 30 to 39 in good health.

This chain links TRBV15 with TRBJ2-6; D gene uncertain. Per the germline V gene, CDR1 is LNHNV and CDR2 is YYDKDF (reference sequence). This CDR3 has 15 residues. Trimming pared 3 bases from V and 4 bases from J, leaving 10 bases between. The CDR3 spells CATSRGFLGANVLTF. CDR3 in DNA: TGTGCCACCAGCAGGGGTTTTCTAGGGGCCAACGTCCTGACTTTC.

Points on this clone: The same CDR3 also results from other DNA sequences found in this sample. The chain uses TRBV27 and TRBJ2-6; D may correspond to TRBD1 or TRBD2 (5 bases each). There are 16 residues in the CDR3. Germline V CDR1 and CDR2: MNHEY, SMNVEV (reference sequence). Deletions cut 0 bases from V and 4 bases from J, with 10 bases between. The chain's CDR3 is CASSLSRGSGANVLTF. CDR3 sequence (DNA): TGTGCCAGCAGTTTATCCCGGGGCTCGGGGGCCAACGTCCTGACTTTC.